Listed below are T cell receptor beta chains from one sample, sequenced in a study of T cell responses to AZD1222 COVID-19 vaccine. This table comes from immunoSEQ multiplex PCR, and its TCRdb copy is limited to in-frame clones, with some not included. The sample includes tens of thousands of clones, around 88% seen only once; the top ten take 10%. The material was peripheral blood, obtained on day 0 of MenACWY control vaccination. The source is an adult in good health. Both conserved end residues are part of each CDR3. A D gene is named only where the DNA matches it firmly. Some rows mark clone size as missing; the rest say once, few, many or name a class of expanded clone.

d_call,v_call,j_call,clone_size,cdr3_nt,cdr3_aa
.,TRBV25-1,TRBJ1-1,.,TGTGCCAGCAGTGAACGTCAACGGGGGGAAGCTTTCTTT,CASSERQRGEAFF
.,TRBV28,TRBJ2-7,once,TGTGCCAGCCTAGCACGGCACGAGCAGTACTTC,CASLARHEQYF
.,TRBV12-3/TRBV12-4,TRBJ1-1,.,TGTGCCAGCGAACGGCAGTGGAACACTGAAGCTTTCTTT,CASERQWNTEAFF
TRBD2,TRBV27,TRBJ2-1,.,TGTGCCAGCAGTGTAGCGGGGGCTCGCTACAATGAGCAGTTCTTC,CASSVAGARYNEQFF
.,TRBV29-1,TRBJ2-2,.,TGCAGCGTTGGGGGGTACACCGGGGAGCTGTTTTTT,CSVGGYTGELFF
.,TRBV29-1,TRBJ1-3,.,TGCAGCGTTGTTTGGGACTCTGGAAACACCATATATTTT,CSVVWDSGNTIYF
.,TRBV18,TRBJ1-1,once,TGTGCCAGCTCCTCCCAGGGGCCCAACACTGAAGCTTTCTTT,CASSSQGPNTEAFF
.,TRBV6-5,TRBJ1-1,.,TGTGCCAGCAGTTACTCGAGGGGGGGCGGAATCACTGAAGCTTTCTTT,CASSYSRGGGITEAFF
.,TRBV5-1,TRBJ2-1,.,TGCGCCAGCAGCTTGTATGGGAATGAGCAGTTCTTC,CASSLYGNEQFF
.,TRBV30,TRBJ1-5,.,TGTGCCTGGAGTATGAAGGGGCAGGTCGGCAATCAGCCCCAGCATTTT,CAWSMKGQVGNQPQHF
.,TRBV28,TRBJ1-5,.,TGTGCCAGCAGTGCCTCGGGGGGGCCCCAGCATTTT,CASSASGGPQHF
.,TRBV6-5,TRBJ2-1,.,TGTGCCAGCAGTTTGAGGGGGGAAGGCAATGAGCAGTTCTTC,CASSLRGEGNEQFF
TRBD1,TRBV6-2/TRBV6-3,TRBJ1-1,.,TGTGCCAGCAGTTACCCGACAGGGCCAGCTTTCTTT,CASSYPTGPAFF
.,TRBV19,TRBJ2-7,.,TGTGCCAGTAGTTTGGGGGTGGGCGAGCAGTACTTC,CASSLGVGEQYF
TRBD1,TRBV27,TRBJ2-7,.,TGTGCCAGCAGTTTAGGGGCAGGGGGCAGCTCCTACGAGCAGTACTTC,CASSLGAGGSSYEQYF
.,TRBV30,TRBJ1-3,.,TGTGCCTGGAGTGTACGGGGAGGGGTGTCCGGAAACACCATATATTTT,CAWSVRGGVSGNTIYF
TRBD2,TRBV2,TRBJ2-2,few,TGTGCCAGCAACCCCGGGGGGTCGAACACCGGGGAGCTGTTTTTT,CASNPGGSNTGELFF
.,TRBV5-1,TRBJ1-2,.,TGCGCCAGCAGCTTGGCCACCAGACCCTATGGCTACACCTTC,CASSLATRPYGYTF
.,TRBV19,TRBJ1-2,.,TGTGCCAGTAGTATAGACCTGACGTATGGCTACACCTTC,CASSIDLTYGYTF
TRBD1,TRBV4-2,TRBJ1-3,.,TGTGCCAGCAGCGACGGGACAGGGTCAACCGGAAACACCATATATTTT,CASSDGTGSTGNTIYF
TRBD1,TRBV18,TRBJ1-2,.,TGTGCCAGCTCATTGACAAAGGGACAGGGGAACTATGGCTACACCTTC,CASSLTKGQGNYGYTF
TRBD1,TRBV14,TRBJ1-2,.,TGTGCCAGCAGAAGAGGGGGCACCTATGGCTACACCTTC,CASRRGGTYGYTF
TRBD1,TRBV19,TRBJ2-5,.,TGTGCCAGTAGCGGAGGACCGGGACAGGGGTCCCAAGAGACCCAGTACTTC,CASSGGPGQGSQETQYF
.,TRBV30,TRBJ1-4,.,TGTGCCTGGAGCGCCACAGGGTCTGGTGAAAAACTGTTTTTT,CAWSATGSGEKLFF
.,TRBV28,TRBJ1-2,.,TGTGCCAGCAGAATTGGGGGGACCCTCTATGGCTACACCTTC,CASRIGGTLYGYTF
.,TRBV5-1,TRBJ2-3,.,TGCGCCAGCAGCACTACAGGTACTAGCACAGATACGCAGTATTTT,CASSTTGTSTDTQYF
.,TRBV6-1,TRBJ1-2,.,TGTGCCAGCAGTGATAGGTATGGCTACACCTTC,CASSDRYGYTF